This T cell receptor beta chain was found in a study of CD8+CD57+ T cells in acquired aplastic anemia. Looking at the study overall: Each DNA sample taken from sorted CD4+ and CD8+ cells came to 2.5 to 4 ug on average.

CDR3 length: 16 residues. Germline V gene sequence: CDR1 DFQATT, CDR2 SNEGSKA (reference sequence). V was clipped by 0 bases and J by 1 base, with 14 bases between them. This clonotype has just a few counts. An expansion of CD8+CD57+ cells by flow cytometry had been shown in patients chosen for sequencing. The patients all had a severe acquired aplastic anemia diagnosis. According to the study, genomic DNA was the template for TCR beta VDJ and CDR3 profiling. MiXCR, run by TCRdb on the reads, gives a single entry per CDR3 protein. The table lists 150,000 to 200,000 distinct CDR3 sequences, approximately 48% of them singletons.

Sequenced sample: sorted CD4+, CD8+, or CD8+CD57+ T cells (not recorded which) from PBMCs. The chain links TRBV20-1 to TRBJ2-3; possibly TRBD2 for D (6 bases). This sequence originates from a human donor with aplastic anemia. The DNA for the CDR3 is TGCAGTGCTAGAGATGTTGGGGGGTGGGGCACAGATACGCAGTATTTT. The encoded protein is CSARDVGGWGTDTQYF.